Shown below are 25 T cell receptor beta chains from a single sample sequenced in a study of T cells in Graves' hyperthyroidism and ophthalmopathy. RNA transcripts served as the template for amplifying TCR beta CDR3 regions. The TCR CDR3 was amplified in a first-round RT-PCR using the HTBI primer set. TCRdb called the multiplex PCR reads again in MiXCR, with one record for every CDR3 protein. Seen here are about 690,000 distinct CDR3 sequences, approximately 15% observed once, and the top ten hold around a sixth. The sequenced material came from blood. The source of these receptors is a man aged 50 to 60 with Graves' hyperthyroidism.

The sample holds many counts of this clonotype. The chain employs TRBV11-1 and TRBJ1-2; 8 nucleotides align to TRBD1. Germline trimming cut 5 bases from V and 5 bases from J; bases unmatched to any gene: 7. Germline-derived CDR1 and CDR2 are SGHAT and FQDESV (reference sequence). This CDR3 is 14 amino acids long. This CDR3 reads CASSVRQGPYGYTF. Here the CDR3 DNA reads TGTGCCAGCAGCGTACGACAGGGGCCATATGGCTACACCTTC.

This clonotype was counted only a few times. This sequence joins TRBV5-1 and TRBJ2-5; 8 bases are a match to TRBD2. After removal of 2 bases from V and 1 base from J, the junction contained 4 bases not matched to a gene. The CDR3 loop spans 15 amino acids. Germline-derived CDR1 and CDR2 are SGHRS and YFSETQ. The CDR3 nucleotides read TGCGCCAGCAGCTTCGCGCGGGAGGTCCAAGAGACCCAGTACTTC. It yields the protein CASSFAREVQETQYF.

This clonotype was detected many times. The V and J genes are TRBV10-3 and TRBJ2-2; 10 nucleotides agree with TRBD2. This CDR3 contains 17 residues. After removal of 6 bases from V and 7 bases from J, the junction contained 14 bases not matched to a gene. The germline V gene encodes CDR1 ENHRY and CDR2 SYGVKD. CDR3 DNA: TGTGCCATCAGATCACTAGCGGGACCTGATATGGGCGGGGAGCTGTTTTTT. Protein: CAIRSLAGPDMGGELFF.

Comment on this clonotype: A much larger clone lies a single base off, so this may be a read error. The chain joins TRBV6-1 to TRBJ2-1; 13 bases are a match to TRBD2. Germline assignment: CDR1 MNHNS and CDR2 SASEGT. The CDR3 sequence is 19 residues long. CDR3 sequence: CASSPFLRTSGSRRNEQIF. In DNA form, the CDR3 reads TGTGCCAGCAGTCCCTTTTTACGGACTAGCGGGAGTAGGAGGAATGAGCAGATCTTC.

This clonotype occurred a few times. Germline and junction disagree at one end, which may indicate a read error. V gene TRBV19 combines with J gene TRBJ2-7; 7 nucleotides match TRBD1. This CDR3 is 16 amino acids long. The V gene's germline CDR1 is LNHDA and CDR2 SQIVND (reference sequence). CDR3 protein: CASSIYRDSGSYERYF. CDR3 bases: TGTGCCAGTAGTATATACAGGGACAGCGGATCCTACGAGCGGTACTTC.

This clonotype has ten or more counts. The chain carries TRBV27 and TRBJ2-1; TRBD2 agrees at 10 bases. This CDR3 has 13 amino acids. CDR1 is MNHEY, CDR2 SMNVEV, per germline (reference sequence). The junction had 7 bases not matched to a gene; V was cut back by 7 bases and J by 10 bases. The DNA for the CDR3 is TGTGCCAGCATAGATAGCGGGAGGTACGAGCAGTTCTTC. It codes for CASIDSGRYEQFF.

At least ten counts were recorded for this clonotype. The V gene is TRBV2, the J gene TRBJ1-1; D not resolved. The germline V gene encodes CDR1 SNHLY and CDR2 FYNNEI. With 4 bases removed from V and 3 bases from J, the gap between germline ends came to 12 bases. The CDR3 has 14 residues. The CDR3 sequence is CASSGEAPDTEAFF. CDR3 sequence (DNA): TGTGCCAGCAGTGGGGAGGCGCCGGACACTGAAGCTTTCTTT.

This clonotype turned up a few times. The chain couples TRBV6-1 to TRBJ2-3; D not resolved. CDR1 is MNHNS, CDR2 SASEGT, per germline. Trimming took off 6 bases at V and 3 bases at J, with 13 bases between the two ends. This CDR3 is built from 14 residues. The DNA of the CDR3 is TGTGCCAGCAGCCAAGGGCTTCATACAGATACGCAGTATTTT. It encodes CASSQGLHTDTQYF.

This clonotype was observed at least ten times. This chain connects TRBV12-3 or TRBV12-4 to TRBJ2-1; the match to TRBD1 covers 10 bases. The length of the CDR3 is 14 residues. The V and J ends lost 2 bases and 12 bases, in that order; junction bases with no gene match: 7. CDR3 loop: CASSLSRDRGWQFF. As DNA, the CDR3 is TGTGCCAGCAGTTTATCAAGGGACAGGGGATGGCAGTTCTTC.

This clonotype was seen only a few times. V is TRBV29-1 and J is TRBJ2-1; 12 bases match TRBD2. Looked up from germline, CDR1 is SQVTM and CDR2 is ANQGSEA. V shed 4 bases, J shed 8 bases, and the junction held 3 bases outside the gene matches. CDR3 length: 13 residues. CDR3 amino acids: CSVGLAGAYEQFF. CDR3 bases: TGCAGCGTTGGACTAGCGGGAGCCTATGAGCAGTTCTTC.

Only a few counts were recorded for this clonotype. The chain couples TRBV5-1 to TRBJ2-1, with D perhaps TRBD1 or TRBD2 (5 bases each). Germline V CDR1 and CDR2: SGHRS, YFSETQ. The CDR3 has 16 amino acids. V gave up 0 bases and J gave up 6 bases, with 16 bases separating them. The CDR3 protein is CASSLEPGPKINEQFF. CDR3 bases: TGCGCCAGCAGCTTGGAACCGGGACCAAAGATCAATGAGCAGTTCTTC.

Only a few counts were recorded for this clonotype. CDR3 DNA: TGTGCCAGCAGCTTAGATGTCGGACGTCACTACGAGCAGTACTTC. Encoded protein: CASSLDVGRHYEQYF. The J gene is TRBJ2-7, the V gene TRBV7-8, with no clear D. CDR3 length equals 15 residues. Germline V gene sequence: CDR1 SGHVS, CDR2 FQNEAQ. Trimming stripped 1 base from V and 3 bases from J, with 13 bases between.

The gene calls are TRBV6-6 and TRBJ2-7; TRBD2 matches at 8 bases. The germline V gene encodes CDR1 MNHNY and CDR2 SVGAGI (reference sequence). CDR3 size: 16 residues. After removal of 2 bases from V and 1 base from J, the junction contained 7 bases not matched to a gene. Here the CDR3 DNA reads TGTGCCAGCAGTTACAGCCTAGCGGGTGGATCCTACGAGCAGTACTTC. It encodes CASSYSLAGGSYEQYF.

This clonotype was found many times. CDR3 residues: CATSDRTPGTYYNEQFF. DNA for the CDR3: TGTGCCACCAGTGATAGGACTCCCGGGACTTACTACAATGAGCAGTTCTTC. The chain recombines TRBV24-1 with TRBJ2-1; TRBD2 might be the D (6 bases). The CDR3 runs 17 residues. The germline V and J ends were trimmed by 3 bases and 3 bases, with 17 bases remaining between them. Germline-derived CDR1 and CDR2 are KGHDR and SFDVKD.

On this clonotype itself: Being one base from a much bigger clone, this may be a read error. Since no conserved phenylalanine or tryptophan closes the CDR3, a read error is the likely cause. The rearrangement links TRBV6-5 to TRBJ2-7, with 9 bases lining up with TRBD1. The CDR3 is 16 residues long. Losses at the gene ends were 3 bases for V and 3 bases for J; bases not matched to a gene: 9. The germline CDR1 and CDR2 sequences are MNHEY and SVGAGI. CDR3 DNA: TGTGCCAGCAGTTATAGTTTGGGACAGGGTGTCTACGAGCAGTACCTC. Amino acids: CASSYSLGQGVYEQYL.

Ten or more counts support this clonotype. The chain has TRBV11-2 and TRBJ2-1, with 9 bases aligning to TRBD2. Looked up from germline, CDR1 is SGHAT and CDR2 is FQNNGV. With V trimmed by 4 bases and J by 7 bases, 8 bases remained unmatched. There are 15 residues in the CDR3. The CDR3 DNA reads as TGTGCCAGCAGCTCCTCGACTAGCGGTTATAATGAGCAGTTCTTC. Its protein is CASSSSTSGYNEQFF. Combining the CDR3 with reference TRBV11-2 and TRBJ2-1 gives the whole variable domain EAGVAQSPRYKIIEKRQSVAFWCNPISGHATLYWYQQILGQGPKLLIQFQNNGVVDDSQLPKDRFSAERLKGVDSTLKIQPAKLEDSAVYLCASSSSTSGYNEQFFGPGTRLTVL.

The chain joins TRBV6-2 or TRBV6-3 to TRBJ1-1; 8 bases map to TRBD1. The CDR3 consists of 17 residues. V shed 2 bases and J 0 bases; nucleotides not matched to a gene: 8. The germline V gene encodes CDR1 MNHEY and CDR2 SVGEGT. CDR3 bases: TGTGCCAGCAGTTACCCTACCAGGGGGCGCGTGAACACTGAAGCTTTCTTT. Amino acids: CASSYPTRGRVNTEAFF.

This clonotype was observed once. Mismatch with germline at one junction end may stem from a read error. The chain recombines TRBV30 with TRBJ1-5; D is ambiguous. This CDR3 is built from 13 residues. Germline V gene lookup returns CDR1 GTSNPN and CDR2 SVGIG (reference sequence). Written as DNA, the CDR3 is TGTGCCTGGAGTCCTTATAGCAATCAGCCCCGGCATTTT. The encoded protein is CAWSPYSNQPRHF.

This chain connects TRBV20-1 to TRBJ2-7, with no clear D. The germline V gene encodes CDR1 DFQATT and CDR2 SNEGSKA (reference sequence). Trimming took 3 bases from V and 4 from J, leaving 10 bases between them. The CDR3 loop spans 12 amino acids. The CDR3 DNA is TGCAGTGCTAGTAGTGTGGGTTACGAGCAGTACTTC. It is translated as CSASSVGYEQYF.

This clonotype has a count of ten or more. This chain uses TRBV6-2 or TRBV6-3 with TRBJ2-7, with D hard to call. The CDR3 spans 14 residues. V was shortened by 2 bases and J by 3 bases, with 11 bases between the two germline ends. The germline CDR1 and CDR2 sequences are MNHEY and SVGEGT. For the CDR3, the DNA is TGTGCCAGCAGTTACGGTGGCAAAGGCTACGAGCAGTACTTC. It specifies CASSYGGKGYEQYF.

Many counts were recorded for this clonotype. This chain joins TRBV12-3 or TRBV12-4 and TRBJ1-2; a weak D match, TRBD1 (5 bases). The V end lost 4 bases, the J end lost 5 bases, and 14 bases lay between the germline ends. This CDR3 region has 14 residues. In DNA, the CDR3 is TGTGCCAGCAGTTCCGCGGGACGGGGATATGGCTACACCTTC. Translation: CASSSAGRGYGYTF.

This clonotype turned up a few times. The chain couples TRBV10-3 to TRBJ2-1; D unresolved. The V gene lost 11 bases and the J gene lost 5 bases, with 16 bases spanning the gap. Germline loops: CDR1 ENHRY, CDR2 SYGVKD. The CDR3 runs to 13 residues. CDR3 residues: CAVQRSTNNEQFF. For the CDR3, the DNA is TGTGCCGTCCAGCGAAGCACAAACAATGAGCAGTTCTTC.

This clonotype has just a few counts. J is TRBJ1-2 and V is TRBV7-9; a weak D match, TRBD1 (6 bases). The CDR3 spans 14 residues. Germline V gene lookup returns CDR1 SEHNR and CDR2 FQNEAQ (reference sequence). Trimming shortened V by 5 bases and J by 6 bases, and 16 bases separated the two germline ends. The CDR3 loop reads CASSPSRDMNGYTF. In DNA form, the CDR3 reads TGTGCCAGCAGCCCTTCCCGGGACATGAATGGCTACACCTTC.

This clonotype has at least ten counts. The chain has TRBV28 and TRBJ2-7; 11 bases align to TRBD2. With 6 bases clipped from V and 0 bases from J, the junction kept 4 bases outside the gene matches. The length of the CDR3 is 15 residues. Germline V CDR1 and CDR2: MDHEN, SYDVKM. CDR3 in amino acids: CASSGTSGNSYEQYF. CDR3 coding DNA: TGTGCCAGCAGCGGGACTAGCGGCAACTCCTACGAGCAGTACTTC.

This clonotype has ten or more counts. The chain joins TRBV28 to TRBJ2-5, with D hard to call. The germline CDR1 and CDR2 sequences are MDHEN and SYDVKM. This CDR3 has 12 amino acids. V lost 7 bases to trimming and J lost 5 bases, with 11 bases between them. The CDR3 region is CASTGSRETQYF. The CDR3 nucleotides read TGTGCCAGCACGGGTTCGCGGGAGACCCAGTACTTC.